This T cell receptor (beta chain) was sequenced for a study of blood T cell repertoires in COVID-19. Whole-study context: In each case, the material was cDNA or gDNA derived from T cells, B-cell-depleted T cells, or PBMCs.

Original handling: It was from reference gene primer amplification that nucleated cell counts were estimated. Only in-frame clones appear in the TCRdb table, and some are missing; sequencing was by immunoSEQ multiplex PCR. From that table come the V and J calls and clone size; the DNA was used to work out D and trimming. This sample has under 400,000 clones, with about 89% found just once. The CDR3 consists of 12 residues. Looked up from germline, CDR1 is SEHNR and CDR2 is FQNEAQ (reference sequence). With 1 base removed from V and 9 bases from J, the gap between germline ends came to 7 bases. V and J are TRBV7-9 and TRBJ2-1; TRBD1 is a possible D gene (6 bases). The specimen sequenced was peripheral blood. The TCR originated in a young woman with COVID-19, enrolled during active disease. DNA of the CDR3: TGTGCCAGCAGCTTAGGAGGGGGTGAGCAGTTCTTC. It codes for CASSLGGGEQFF.